The sequence of this TCR beta chain was determined in a study of OX40 agonist ivuxolimab in advanced cancers. At the level of the study: Patients received ivuxolimab, an intravenous treatment, every 2 weeks at 0.01 to 10 mg/kg. The group had a mean age of around 64 years, ranged from about 23 to 85, and was 82.7% male.

Study-wide points: On average, CD8+ T cells had more expanded clones than CD4+. Specificity for antigen went undetermined in the expanded peripheral T cells.

This clone was recorded once. Its antigen is unidentified. The assay was immunoSEQ multiplex PCR, and TCRdb's table has in-frame clones only and misses some. This sample has just over 80,000 clones; more than 75% occur once, and the top ten carry 0.3% to 0.4%. This TCR was sampled from an adult with an advanced solid tumor such as melanoma, head and neck, liver or kidney cancer. The material was CD4+ or CD8+ T cells sorted from blood, obtained in a trial of the OX40 agonist ivuxolimab.

The CDR3 is CASSSSRGVGYGYTF. The CDR3 region has the DNA TGTGCCAGCAGCTCCAGCAGGGGGGTTGGCTATGGCTACACCTTC. The V and J genes are TRBV5-6 and TRBJ1-2, with 7 nucleotides matching TRBD1. CDR3 length: 15 amino acids. Unmatched junction bases numbered 9, after V lost 3 bases and J lost 4 bases. Germline lookup yields CDR1 SGHDT and CDR2 YYEEEE.